This T cell receptor (beta chain) comes out of a study of CD8+ T cells in alopecia areata. RNA extraction was followed by reverse transcription into cDNA, which acted as the sequencing template. Using immunoSEQ multiplex PCR, the repertoire was profiled, and TCRdb retains in-frame clones only, with some absent. In the table there are over 150,000 clones, 55% to 70% of which are singletons. The treatment denotes: oral pan-JAK inhibitor, 5-10 mg twice daily. Sequenced material: CD4+ T cells sorted from blood, taken at week 4, from a patient treated with tofacitinib. The origin of this receptor is a human donor with alopecia areata.

CDR3 in DNA: TGCGCCAGCACCGGGACTAGCCGGGAGACCCAGTACTTC. Protein: CASTGTSRETQYF. V is TRBV5-1 and J is TRBJ2-5, with 9 positions matching TRBD2. Germline V gene sequence: CDR1 SGHRS, CDR2 YFSETQ. The CDR3 has 13 residues. V gave up 6 bases and J gave up 5 bases; unmatched junction bases: 5.